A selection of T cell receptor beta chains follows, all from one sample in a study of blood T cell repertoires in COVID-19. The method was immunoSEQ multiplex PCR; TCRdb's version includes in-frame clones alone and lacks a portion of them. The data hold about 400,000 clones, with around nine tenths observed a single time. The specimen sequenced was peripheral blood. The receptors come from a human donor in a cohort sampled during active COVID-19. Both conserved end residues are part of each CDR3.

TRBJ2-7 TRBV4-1 CASSQNPTGAYEQYF
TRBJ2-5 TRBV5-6 CASSFDSGQETQYF
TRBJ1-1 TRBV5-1 CASSLDSMNTEAFF
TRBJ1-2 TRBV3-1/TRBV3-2 CASSLPGLPLSF
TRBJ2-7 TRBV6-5 CASSPGQADGQYF
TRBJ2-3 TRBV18 CASSPRQVSGTDTQYF
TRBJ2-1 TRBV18 CASSLGPANEQFF
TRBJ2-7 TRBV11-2 CASSLIGAGYEQYF
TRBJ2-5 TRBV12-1 CASSSRLAGNQETQYF
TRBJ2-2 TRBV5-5 CASRLDPGLAGDRDTGELFF
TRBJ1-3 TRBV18 CASSPGSSGNTIYF
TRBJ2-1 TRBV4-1 CARGTSESPFIRGQFF